This T cell receptor beta chain was sequenced in a study of T cells in Graves' hyperthyroidism and ophthalmopathy. Findings and limits, study-wide: Among clonotypes expanded in thyroid above 0.001, most were also found in blood.

Researchers took RNA transcripts and amplified the TCR beta CDR3 regions from them. First-round RT-PCR targeting the TCR CDR3 was performed with the HTBI primer set. Each CDR3 protein gets one entry after TCRdb re-called the multiplex PCR reads with MiXCR. The data show hundreds of thousands of distinct CDR3 sequences, roughly 15% seen once. CDR3 length: 17 amino acids. Germline assignment: CDR1 SGHTA and CDR2 FQGTGA. The ends lost 5 bases at V and 0 bases at J; junction bases unmatched: 11. The source of the PBMCs was 9.5 to 10 ml of fresh peripheral blood. This clonotype was found many times. No antigen is known for it.

Sequencing was carried out using blood. The J gene is TRBJ1-1, the V gene TRBV7-3, with 8 bases fitting TRBD1. The TCR was taken from a woman aged 50 to 65 with Graves' ophthalmopathy. CDR3 residues: CASSPTGQGIMNTEAFF. The DNA of the CDR3 is TGTGCCAGCAGCCCTACAGGACAGGGTATTATGAACACTGAAGCTTTCTTT.